This T cell receptor (beta chain) was recorded in a study of prognosis after radiotherapy for stage I lung cancer. About the research overall: The patient group included nobody who received concurrent therapy with stereotactic body radiotherapy.

The length of the CDR3 is 15 residues. Trimming stripped 1 base from V and 15 bases from J, with 22 bases between. Germline loops: CDR1 SGHAT, CDR2 FQNNGV. Patients were all node-negative on CT and PET/CT, lacking prior chemotherapy, radiotherapy or other malignancies. Peripheral venous blood was drawn in roughly 5.8-milliliter volumes, with a draw taken at each of two separate time points. Amplification of TCR beta CDR3 from genomic DNA used two-round multiplex PCR. The first round of PCR was done with primers that matched each TRBV and TRBJ gene. TCRdb itself ran the multiplex PCR reads through MiXCR, one entry per CDR3 protein. The repertoire includes over 20,000 distinct CDR3 sequences, 35% to 45% of them detected once, and 57% sits in the top ten.

The chain joins TRBV11-2 to TRBJ2-1; D remains ambiguous. The sequencing used PBMCs, collected before or after stereotactic body radiation therapy (not recorded which). The receptor's source is a donor at least 50 years old with non-small cell lung cancer. CDR3 coding DNA: TGTGCCAGCAGCTTAGGCAGGTATGGCTCGGTAAACATGTTCTTC. It is translated as CASSLGRYGSVNMFF. Full variable domain (remainder filled in from reference TRBV11-2 and TRBJ2-1): EAGVAQSPRYKIIEKRQSVAFWCNPISGHATLYWYQQILGQGPKLLIQFQNNGVVDDSQLPKDRFSAERLKGVDSTLKIQPAKLEDSAVYLCASSLGRYGSVNMFFGPGTRLTVL.